A selection of T cell receptor beta chains follows, all from one sample in a study of human T cells and chemical hapten exposure. TCRdb reprocessed the RACE reads with MiXCR, giving one entry per CDR3 protein. Found here are approximately 80,000 distinct CDR3 sequences, approximately 11% of them singletons; the top ten hold roughly 4.2%. The source material was whole blood, sampled in connection with sensitization to the hapten diphenylcyclopropenone (DPC). The receptor source for this set is a woman between 45 and 60 years old with alopecia areata. Some clones in this sample may be carry-over from other donors' samples. The CDR3 runs from the conserved cysteine through the conserved F or W. Each record gives: J gene, clone size, D gene, V gene, CDR3 DNA, CDR3 protein. The D gene is left open where the match is weak. Clone size appears in some rows only: once, few, many, or a class for an expanded clone.

TRBJ1-1 | . | TRBD1 | TRBV6-4 | TGTGCCAGCAGTCCCCAGGGACAGGGGATCACTGAAGCTTTCTTT | CASSPQGQGITEAFF
TRBJ1-6 | many | . | TRBV15 | TGTGCCACCAGCAGCGACGGACAGAGCTATTCACCCCTCCACTTT | CATSSDGQSYSPLHF
TRBJ2-1 | . | TRBD1 | TRBV7-9 | TGTGCCAGCAGCCGAGGACAGGGGGGAAACAATGAGCAGTTCTTC | CASSRGQGGNNEQFF
TRBJ1-2 | . | . | TRBV18 | TGTGCCAGCTCACCAGCGTTAGATACAGGTCGGAGCTATGGCTACACCTTC | CASSPALDTGRSYGYTF
TRBJ2-7 | many | . | TRBV29-1 | TGCAGCGTTGTGGCCCCACGGGGTTCCTACGAGCAGTACTTC | CSVVAPRGSYEQYF
TRBJ2-5 | few | TRBD2 | TRBV4-1 | TGCGCCAGCAGCCAAACCGGACTAGCGGGAGGTCAAGAGACCCAGTACTTC | CASSQTGLAGGQETQYF
TRBJ2-1 | many | TRBD2 | TRBV28 | TGTGCCAGCAGCTCCCACGCTAGCGGGGAGTACAATGAGCAGTTCTTC | CASSSHASGEYNEQFF
TRBJ2-1 | . | . | TRBV7-8 | TGTGCCAGCACCCTACTTCAGGAGCAGTTCTTC | CASTLLQEQFF
TRBJ2-2 | many | . | TRBV6-2/TRBV6-3 | . | CASILDGANTGELFF
TRBJ1-3 | few | . | TRBV5-5 | TGTGCCAGCAGCCTGGACGTGGGTCTCTCTGGAAACACCATATATTTT | CASSLDVGLSGNTIYF
TRBJ1-6 | few | . | TRBV20-1 | TGCAGTGCTAGAGATCTGGCAGGGGCAAATTCACCCCTCCACTTT | CSARDLAGANSPLHF
TRBJ1-4 | . | TRBD1 | TRBV29-1 | TGCAGCGTTGGGGGACAGCGGAATGAAAAACTGTTTTTT | CSVGGQRNEKLFF
TRBJ2-5 | many | TRBD2 | TRBV20-1 | TGCAGTGCTAGAGATCGGCGGACTAGCAATTCCCAAGAGACCCAGTACTTC | CSARDRRTSNSQETQYF
TRBJ2-7 | many | . | TRBV7-9 | TGTGCCAGCAGCTTAGGGGGGCTATACTCCTACGAGCAGTACTTC | CASSLGGLYSYEQYF
TRBJ2-1 | . | . | TRBV30 | TGTGCCTGGAGTAGGTTGGCTCCCTACAATGAGCAGTTCTTC | CAWSRLAPYNEQFF
TRBJ2-5 | few | . | TRBV5-1 | TGCGCCAGCAGCGAAGGGCGAGAGACCCAGTACTTC | CASSEGRETQYF
TRBJ1-1 | many | . | TRBV6-4 | TGTGCCAGAAATATGGACATGAACACTGAAGCTTTCTTT | CARNMDMNTEAFF
TRBJ1-1 | many | . | TRBV12-3/TRBV12-4 | TGTGCCAGCCATCTGGTGGATCGTAACACTGAAGCTTTCTTT | CASHLVDRNTEAFF
TRBJ1-1 | many | . | TRBV29-1 | TGCAGCTCCTATGCGTGGGGGGCTGAAGCTTTCTTT | CSSYAWGAEAFF
TRBJ2-6 | few | TRBD1 | TRBV2 | TGTGCCAGCAGTTATCCGACAGGGGCAGCTGGGGCCAACGTCCTGACTTTC | CASSYPTGAAGANVLTF
TRBJ2-7 | few | TRBD2 | TRBV5-4 | TGTGCCAGCAGCTTGCCAGCGGGGCACGAGCAGTACTTC | CASSLPAGHEQYF
TRBJ1-2 | . | TRBD1 | TRBV12-3/TRBV12-4 | TGTGCCAGCAGTTTAGTTGGGACAGTTCTCGGCTACACCTTC | CASSLVGTVLGYTF
TRBJ2-5 | few | . | TRBV7-6 | TGTGCCAGCAGTGACAGGAAACGTGGGAGTCCTGAGACCCAGTACTTC | CASSDRKRGSPETQYF
TRBJ1-5 | once | . | TRBV10-2 | TGCGCCAGCAGTCAGGGATATCAGCCCCAGCATTTT | CASSQGYQPQHF
TRBJ1-3 | . | . | TRBV5-1 | TGCGCCAGCAGCATGGACAACTCTGGAAACACCATATATTTT | CASSMDNSGNTIYF
TRBJ2-7 | many | . | TRBV6-2/TRBV6-3 | TGTGCCAGCAGTTCGGGACCGAAACCGCGCGAGCAGTACTTC | CASSSGPKPREQYF
TRBJ2-7 | . | . | TRBV12-3/TRBV12-4 | TGTGCCAGCAGTCGAACAGGACCCAGCTCCTACGAGCAGTACTTC | CASSRTGPSSYEQYF
TRBJ1-2 | many | . | TRBV12-3/TRBV12-4 | TGTGCCAGCAGTTTAGCATGGGATAACTATGGCTACACCTTC | CASSLAWDNYGYTF
TRBJ1-4 | . | . | TRBV12-3/TRBV12-4 | TGTGCCAGCACCCACAGAGGGCGGCGAAATGAAAAACTGTTTTTT | CASTHRGRRNEKLFF
TRBJ2-7 | . | . | TRBV7-6 | TGTGCCAGCAGCCTCCGGGACATGACCTACGAGCAGTACTTC | CASSLRDMTYEQYF
TRBJ2-7 | few | TRBD2 | TRBV19 | TGTGCCAGTAGTATGGGGGGACTAGGATACAACGAGCAGTACTTC | CASSMGGLGYNEQYF
TRBJ1-6 | few | . | TRBV20-1 | TGCAGTGCTCCGGGGACACGAAATTCACCCCTCCACTTT | CSAPGTRNSPLHF
TRBJ2-1 | . | TRBD2 | TRBV11-2 | TGTGCCAGCAGCTTAGAGGCTAGCGGCTTTCGGAATGAGCAGTTCTTC | CASSLEASGFRNEQFF